The 21 T cell receptor beta chains below all came from one sample that was sequenced in a study of cytomegalovirus exposure and HLA in healthy donors. 60 Vbeta and 13 Jbeta primers were used in PCR. Sequencing used immunoSEQ multiplex PCR; TCRdb keeps in-frame clones, though not all of them. Of 160,000 or so clones in the sample, around four fifths were seen once. Sample: PBMCs. These receptors were obtained from a man between 18 and 35 years old in good health and CMV-seronegative.

The chain links TRBV28 to TRBJ1-5, with D possibly being TRBD1 (6 bases). Germline V gene data show CDR1 as MDHEN and CDR2 as SYDVKM. The CDR3 totals 17 residues. The V and J ends lost 3 bases and 3 bases respectively, with 18 bases between them. The chain's CDR3 is CASSFRGGQAHNQPQHF. The CDR3 DNA reads TGTGCCAGCAGTTTCCGAGGGGGTCAGGCGCACAATCAGCCCCAGCATTTT.

The rearrangement links TRBV5-4 to TRBJ1-1; D ambiguous. In germline, CDR1 is SGHNT, CDR2 YYREEE (reference sequence). This CDR3 is built from 12 residues. Trimming removed 4 bases at V and 4 bases at J, with 8 bases between. The CDR3 bases are TGTGCCAGCAGCGCGAGGGCCACTGAAGCTTTCTTT. The encoded protein is CASSARATEAFF.

This clone was recorded a few times. The J gene is TRBJ1-2, the V gene TRBV18; the D is unclear. The CDR3 sequence is 13 residues long. V lost 4 bases and J 6 bases, leaving 12 bases between the germline ends. The germline V gene has CDR1 KGHSH and CDR2 LQKENI. The CDR3 DNA sequence: TGTGCCAGCTCACGTACTCCCGGGGATGGCTACACCTTC. Its protein product is CASSRTPGDGYTF.

This chain uses TRBV9 with TRBJ2-5, with 10 bases identical to TRBD1. The CDR3 loop spans 15 amino acids. J was trimmed by 5 bases and V by 2 bases; bases with no gene match: 6. Germline V lookup: CDR1 SGDLS, CDR2 YYNGEE. CDR3 sequence reads: CASSVDRGHDETQYF. DNA for the CDR3: TGTGCCAGCAGCGTCGACAGGGGGCATGATGAGACCCAGTACTTC.

This chain connects TRBV7-9 to TRBJ1-5, with a weak D call TRBD1 (6 bases). Trimming cost V 5 bases and J 3 bases, with 14 bases left between them. This CDR3 is built from 15 residues. The germline CDR1 and CDR2 sequences are SEHNR and FQNEAQ (reference sequence). The CDR3: CASSPGGGPNQPQHF. As DNA, the CDR3 is TGTGCCAGCAGCCCTGGGGGGGGGCCCAATCAGCCCCAGCATTTT.

The chain joins TRBV28 to TRBJ1-2; D is ambiguous. V lost 6 bases and J 0 bases, leaving 11 bases between the germline ends. In germline, CDR1 is MDHEN, CDR2 SYDVKM. The CDR3 covers 14 residues. The CDR3 DNA is TGTGCCAGCAGATACCAGACACCTAACTATGGCTACACCTTC. Its protein is CASRYQTPNYGYTF.

V gene TRBV6-1 combines with J gene TRBJ1-5; 7 bases agree with TRBD1. This CDR3 is built from 15 residues. The V segment lost 4 bases and the J segment 7 bases; nucleotides outside the gene matches: 10. From germline, CDR1 is MNHNS and CDR2 SASEGT. The CDR3 spells CASSGGRRGRQPQHF. The CDR3 nucleotides are TGTGCCAGCAGTGGAGGTAGGAGGGGGCGACAGCCCCAGCATTTT.

The chain carries TRBV7-2 and TRBJ2-5; 8 bases map to TRBD2. Per germline, CDR1 SGHTA and CDR2 FQGNSA. With 2 bases clipped from V and 1 base from J, the junction kept 6 bases outside the gene matches. The CDR3 covers 16 residues. CDR3 region: CASSLSPGGPQETQYF. The CDR3 coding sequence is TGTGCCAGCAGCTTAAGTCCGGGAGGGCCCCAAGAGACCCAGTACTTC.

The sample holds one count of this clone. V and J are TRBV7-2 and TRBJ2-5; no definite D call. The CDR3 contains 12 residues. Trimming took 4 bases from V and 2 from J, leaving 5 bases between them. CDR1 SGHTA and CDR2 FQGNSA come from the germline V gene. The CDR3, as DNA: TGTGCCAGCAGCTCTACTCAAGAGACCCAGTACTTC. Translation: CASSSTQETQYF.

This clone was recorded a few times. The chain uses TRBV2 and TRBJ2-5; D unclear. CDR1 is SNHLY and CDR2 is FYNNEI in the germline V gene. V lost 6 bases, J lost 5 bases, and 10 bases lay in between. The CDR3 extends over 12 amino acids. CDR3 protein: CASRAGWETQYF. CDR3 in DNA: TGTGCCAGCAGGGCCGGGTGGGAGACCCAGTACTTC.

The CDR3, as DNA: TGTGCCAGCAGCCGTCCCGACAGGGGAGGCGGCTACACCTTC. Protein sequence: CASSRPDRGGGYTF. The chain has TRBV7-9 and TRBJ1-2, with TRBD1 matching over 8 bases. Germline V gives CDR1 SEHNR, CDR2 FQNEAQ (reference sequence). Unmatched junction bases numbered 10, after V lost 5 bases and J lost 8 bases. The CDR3 has 14 residues.

The chain joins TRBV10-3 to TRBJ2-7; TRBD2 matches 10 bases. This CDR3 region has 14 residues. CDR1 and CDR2 (germline): ENHRY, SYGVKD. Trimming removed 5 bases from V and 2 bases from J; junction bases left unmatched: 3. In DNA, the CDR3 is TGTGCCATCAGTTTAGCGGGAGGACCCTACGAGCAGTACTTC. Translation gives CAISLAGGPYEQYF.

The chain is built from TRBV6-5 and TRBJ1-4; perhaps TRBD1 as D (5 bases). The germline V gene encodes CDR1 MNHEY and CDR2 SVGAGI. V was trimmed by 5 bases and J by 8 bases, leaving 9 bases between them. The CDR3 is 12 residues long. CDR3: CASSAGGEKLFF. Here the CDR3 DNA reads TGTGCCAGCAGTGCCGGGGGGGAAAAACTGTTTTTT.

On this clone: The final CDR3 position lacks the conserved phenylalanine or tryptophan, pointing to a likely read error. J is TRBJ2-7 and V is TRBV6-5; D may be TRBD1 (5 bases). CDR1 MNHEY and CDR2 SVGAGI come from the germline V gene. This CDR3 is 14 amino acids long. V lost 2 bases and J 3 bases, leaving 11 bases between the germline ends. The CDR3, as DNA: TGTGCCAGCAGTTACGGGGCATCAAGCTACGAGCAGTACCTC. It encodes CASSYGASSYEQYL.

This clone has a single count. The V and J genes are TRBV15 and TRBJ2-5, with D possibly matching TRBD1 (6 bases). The CDR3 sequence is 13 residues long. Germline-derived CDR1 and CDR2 are LNHNV and YYDKDF (reference sequence). Trimming left V 3 bases short and J 1 base short, with 6 bases between. CDR3 nucleotide sequence: TGTGCCACCAGCAGGGACAGCCAAGAGACCCAGTACTTC. Protein product: CATSRDSQETQYF.

In regard to this clone: The junction shows a germline mismatch at one end, possibly a read error. J is TRBJ1-2 and V is TRBV7-9; 8 positions match TRBD1. This CDR3 is built from 17 residues. The germline CDR1 and CDR2 sequences are SEHNR and FQNEAQ (reference sequence). The CDR3 loop reads CSSSYSGGQDPNYGYTF. DNA for the CDR3: TGTTCCAGCAGCTACTCGGGGGGACAGGACCCTAACTATGGCTACACCTTC.

The chain uses TRBV4-2 and TRBJ1-2; 7 nucleotides align to TRBD1. CDR3 size: 14 residues. The V gene end was trimmed by 8 bases and the J gene end by 8 bases; junction bases not matched to a gene: 14. In germline, CDR1 is LGHNA, CDR2 YNFKEQ. The CDR3 is CASRPTGLDKGYTF. The CDR3 bases are TGTGCCAGCCGCCCGACAGGGCTGGACAAGGGCTACACCTTC.

The chain links TRBV2 to TRBJ2-3; TRBD1 matches at 7 bases. With 5 bases clipped from V and 3 bases from J, the junction kept 8 bases outside the gene matches. The CDR3 has 15 residues. Germline lookup yields CDR1 SNHLY and CDR2 FYNNEI. The CDR3 protein is CASSQRQGRTDTQYF. The CDR3 DNA sequence: TGTGCCAGCAGTCAAAGACAGGGTAGGACAGATACGCAGTATTTT.

The J gene is TRBJ2-7, the V gene TRBV7-3, with a possible D match to TRBD1 (6 bases). The CDR3 spans 15 residues. Trimming removed 2 bases from V and 2 bases from J, with 13 bases in between. Germline V gives CDR1 SGHTA, CDR2 FQGTGA. In DNA form, the CDR3 reads TGTGCCAGCAGCTTAGAGGCAGGACAGCCCTACGAGCAGTACTTC. Its translation: CASSLEAGQPYEQYF.

The V gene is TRBV7-9, the J gene TRBJ2-1; D gene uncertain. This CDR3 contains 12 residues. The V end lost 5 bases, the J end lost 5 bases, and 7 bases lay between the germline ends. CDR1 is SEHNR, CDR2 FQNEAQ, per germline (reference sequence). The CDR3 here is CASSLQNNEQFF. The CDR3 bases are TGTGCCAGCAGCCTACAGAACAATGAGCAGTTCTTC.

CDR3 region: CSASGFSYEQYF. In nucleotides, the CDR3 is TGCAGCGCCTCGGGGTTCTCCTACGAGCAGTACTTC. The V gene is TRBV29-1, the J gene TRBJ2-7, with D maybe TRBD2 (5 bases). V gave up 7 bases and J gave up 0 bases, with 10 bases separating them. The V gene's germline CDR1 is SQVTM and CDR2 ANQGSEA. This CDR3 is built from 12 residues.